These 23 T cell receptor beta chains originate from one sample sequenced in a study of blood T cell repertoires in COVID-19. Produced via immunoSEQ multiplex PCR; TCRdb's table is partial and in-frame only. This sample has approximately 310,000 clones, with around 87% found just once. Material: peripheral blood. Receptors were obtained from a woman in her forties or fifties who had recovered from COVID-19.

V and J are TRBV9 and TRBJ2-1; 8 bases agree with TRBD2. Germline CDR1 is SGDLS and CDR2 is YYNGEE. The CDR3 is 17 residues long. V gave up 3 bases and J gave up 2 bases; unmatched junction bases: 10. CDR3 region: CASSGPVLAETYNEQFF. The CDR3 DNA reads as TGTGCCAGCAGCGGACCGGTACTAGCGGAAACCTACAATGAGCAGTTCTTC.

CDR3 nucleotides: TGTGCCAGCAGCTTGATCCCTGCAGGCACAGATACGCAGTATTTT. Its protein is CASSLIPAGTDTQYF. The chain carries TRBV5-6 and TRBJ2-3; D remains ambiguous. The CDR3 contains 15 residues. In germline, CDR1 is SGHDT, CDR2 YYEEEE. Trimming removed 1 base at V and 1 base at J, with 10 bases between.

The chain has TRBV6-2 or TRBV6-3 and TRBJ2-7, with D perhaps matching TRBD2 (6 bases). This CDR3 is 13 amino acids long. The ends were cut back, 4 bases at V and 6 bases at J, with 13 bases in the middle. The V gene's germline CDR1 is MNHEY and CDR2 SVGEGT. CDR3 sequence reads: CASSWGVLGEQYF. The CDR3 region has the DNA TGTGCCAGCAGTTGGGGGGTTTTGGGCGAGCAGTACTTC.

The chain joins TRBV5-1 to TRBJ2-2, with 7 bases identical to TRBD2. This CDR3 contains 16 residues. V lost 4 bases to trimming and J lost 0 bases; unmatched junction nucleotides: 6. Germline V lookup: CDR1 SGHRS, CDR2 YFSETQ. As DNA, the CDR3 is TGCGCCAGCAGCCTACTAGCGTTCGCGAACACCGGGGAGCTGTTTTTT. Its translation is CASSLLAFANTGELFF. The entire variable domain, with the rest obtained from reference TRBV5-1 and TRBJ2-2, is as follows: KAGVTQTPRYLIKTRGQQVTLSCSPISGHRSVSWYQQTPGQGLQFLFEYFSETQRNKGNFPGRFSGRQFSNSRSEMNVSTLELGDSALYLCASSLLAFANTGELFFGEGSRLTVL.

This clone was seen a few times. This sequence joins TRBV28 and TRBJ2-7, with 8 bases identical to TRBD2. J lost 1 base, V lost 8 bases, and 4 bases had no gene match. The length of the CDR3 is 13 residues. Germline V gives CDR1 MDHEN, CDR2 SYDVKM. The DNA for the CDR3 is TGTGCCAGCGGGACTAGGGAATCCTACGAGCAGTACTTC. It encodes CASGTRESYEQYF.

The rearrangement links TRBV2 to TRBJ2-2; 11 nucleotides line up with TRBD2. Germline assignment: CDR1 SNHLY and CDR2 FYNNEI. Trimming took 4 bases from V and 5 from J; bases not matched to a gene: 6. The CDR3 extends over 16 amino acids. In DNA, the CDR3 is TGTGCCAGCAGTGCTGGTAGCGGGAGGGAAACCGGGGAGCTGTTTTTT. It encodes CASSAGSGRETGELFF. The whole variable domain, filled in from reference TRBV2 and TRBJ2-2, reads EPEVTQTPSHQVTQMGQEVILRCVPISNHLYFYWYRQILGQKVEFLVSFYNNEISEKSEIFDDQFSVERPDGSNFTLKIRSTKLEDSAMYFCASSAGSGRETGELFFGEGSRLTVL.

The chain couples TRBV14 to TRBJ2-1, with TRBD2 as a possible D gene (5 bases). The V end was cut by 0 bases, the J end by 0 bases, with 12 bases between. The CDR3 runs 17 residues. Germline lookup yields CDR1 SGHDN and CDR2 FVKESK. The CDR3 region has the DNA TGTGCCAGCAGCCAAGATCGAGGGCAGAGCTCCTACAATGAGCAGTTCTTC. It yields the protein CASSQDRGQSSYNEQFF. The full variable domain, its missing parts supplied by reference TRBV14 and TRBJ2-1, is EAGVTQFPSHSVIEKGQTVTLRCDPISGHDNLYWYRRVMGKEIKFLLHFVKESKQDESGMPNNRFLAERTGGTYSTLKVQPAELEDSGVYFCASSQDRGQSSYNEQFFGPGTRLTVL.

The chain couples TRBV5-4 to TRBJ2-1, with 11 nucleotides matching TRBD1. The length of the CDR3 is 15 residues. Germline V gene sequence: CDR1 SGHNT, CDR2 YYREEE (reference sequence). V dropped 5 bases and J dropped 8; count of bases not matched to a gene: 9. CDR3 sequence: CASRPWTGGIDEQFF. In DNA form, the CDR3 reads TGTGCCAGCAGGCCTTGGACAGGGGGCATCGATGAGCAGTTCTTC.

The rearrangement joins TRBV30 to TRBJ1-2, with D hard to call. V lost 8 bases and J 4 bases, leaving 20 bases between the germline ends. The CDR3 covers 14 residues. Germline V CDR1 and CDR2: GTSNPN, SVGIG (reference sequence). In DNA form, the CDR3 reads TGTGCCCATCCGGGGAGGGATGAGGTCTATGGCTACACCTTC. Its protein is CAHPGRDEVYGYTF.

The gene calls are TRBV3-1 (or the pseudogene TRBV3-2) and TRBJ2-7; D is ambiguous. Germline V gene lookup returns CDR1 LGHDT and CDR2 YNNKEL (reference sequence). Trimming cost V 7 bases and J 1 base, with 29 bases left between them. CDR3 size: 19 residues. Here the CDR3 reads CASINSSPLRQQISYEQYF. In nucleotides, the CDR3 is TGTGCCAGCATCAATTCTTCGCCACTGAGGCAGCAGATTTCCTACGAGCAGTACTTC.

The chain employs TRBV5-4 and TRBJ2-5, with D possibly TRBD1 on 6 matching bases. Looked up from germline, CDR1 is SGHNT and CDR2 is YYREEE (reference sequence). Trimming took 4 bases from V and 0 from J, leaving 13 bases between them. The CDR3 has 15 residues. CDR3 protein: CASSQPQGNQETQYF. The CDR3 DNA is TGTGCCAGCAGCCAGCCACAGGGAAACCAAGAGACCCAGTACTTC.

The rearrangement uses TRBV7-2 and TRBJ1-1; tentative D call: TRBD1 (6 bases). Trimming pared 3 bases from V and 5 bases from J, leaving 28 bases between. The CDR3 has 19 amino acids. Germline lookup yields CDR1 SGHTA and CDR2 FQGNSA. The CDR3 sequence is CASSLLGGGARSIRTEAFF. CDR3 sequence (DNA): TGTGCCAGCAGCTTGCTGGGCGGGGGCGCCCGGAGTATAAGGACTGAAGCTTTCTTT.

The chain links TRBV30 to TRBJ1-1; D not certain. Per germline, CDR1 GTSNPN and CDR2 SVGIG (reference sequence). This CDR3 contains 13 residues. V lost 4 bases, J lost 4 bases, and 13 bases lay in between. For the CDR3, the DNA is TGTGCCTGGATTGGACTGCAGTTCACTGAAGCTTTCTTT. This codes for CAWIGLQFTEAFF.

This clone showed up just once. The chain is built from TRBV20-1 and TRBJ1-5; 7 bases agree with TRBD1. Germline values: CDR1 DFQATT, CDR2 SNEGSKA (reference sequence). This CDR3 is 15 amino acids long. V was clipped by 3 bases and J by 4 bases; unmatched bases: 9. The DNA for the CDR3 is TGCAGTGCTAGTTTCGTTGGGACAGTTAATCAGCCCCAGCATTTT. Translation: CSASFVGTVNQPQHF.

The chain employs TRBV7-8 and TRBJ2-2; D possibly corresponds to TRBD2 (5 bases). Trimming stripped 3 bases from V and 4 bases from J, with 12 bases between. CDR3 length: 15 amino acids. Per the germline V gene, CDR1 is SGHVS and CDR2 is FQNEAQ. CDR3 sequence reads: CASSFKVEGTGELFF. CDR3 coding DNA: TGTGCCAGCAGCTTCAAAGTCGAGGGCACCGGGGAGCTGTTTTTT.

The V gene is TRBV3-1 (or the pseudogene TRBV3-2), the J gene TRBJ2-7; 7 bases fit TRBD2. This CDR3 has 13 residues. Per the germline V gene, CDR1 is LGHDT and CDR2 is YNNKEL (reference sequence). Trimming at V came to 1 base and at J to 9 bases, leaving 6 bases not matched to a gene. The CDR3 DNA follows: TGTGCCAGCAGCCAAGGGGGGGGTACTTCGCAGTACTTC. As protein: CASSQGGGTSQYF.

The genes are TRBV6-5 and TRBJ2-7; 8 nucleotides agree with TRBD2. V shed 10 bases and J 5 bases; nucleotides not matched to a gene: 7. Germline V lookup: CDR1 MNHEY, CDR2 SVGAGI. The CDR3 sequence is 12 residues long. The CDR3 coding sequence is TGTGCCATAGCGGGGCGGCACGACGAGCAGTACTTC. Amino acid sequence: CAIAGRHDEQYF.

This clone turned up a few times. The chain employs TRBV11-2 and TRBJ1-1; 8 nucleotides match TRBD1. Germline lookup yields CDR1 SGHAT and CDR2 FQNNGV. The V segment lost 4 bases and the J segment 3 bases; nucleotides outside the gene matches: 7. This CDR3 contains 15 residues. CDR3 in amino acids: CASSSILDRDTEAFF. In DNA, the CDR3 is TGTGCCAGCAGCTCGATCCTGGACAGGGACACTGAAGCTTTCTTT.

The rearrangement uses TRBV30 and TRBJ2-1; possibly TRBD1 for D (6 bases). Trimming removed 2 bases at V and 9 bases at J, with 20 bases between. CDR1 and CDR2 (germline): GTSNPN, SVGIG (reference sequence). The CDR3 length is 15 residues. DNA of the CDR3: TGTGCCTGGAGTTTGGGCAGGGGTGGTTCAGGTGAGCAGTTCTTC. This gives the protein CAWSLGRGGSGEQFF.

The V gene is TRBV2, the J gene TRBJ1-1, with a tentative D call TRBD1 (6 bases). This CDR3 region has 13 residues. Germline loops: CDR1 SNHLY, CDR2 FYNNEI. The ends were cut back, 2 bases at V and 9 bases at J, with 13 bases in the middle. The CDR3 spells CASSEIRTGKAFF. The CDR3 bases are TGTGCCAGCAGTGAAATTAGAACAGGGAAAGCTTTCTTT.

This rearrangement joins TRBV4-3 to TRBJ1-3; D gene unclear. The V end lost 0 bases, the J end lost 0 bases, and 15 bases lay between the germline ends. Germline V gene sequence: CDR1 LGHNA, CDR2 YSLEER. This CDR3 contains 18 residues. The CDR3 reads CASSQDWTPGGSGNTIYF. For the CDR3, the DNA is TGCGCCAGCAGCCAAGACTGGACTCCTGGCGGCTCTGGAAACACCATATATTTT.

In DNA form, the CDR3 reads TGTGCCAGCAGCGTAGTTGGCGGGACTTACACAGATACGCAGTATTTT. Translating it yields CASSVVGGTYTDTQYF. V and J are TRBV9 and TRBJ2-3; a weak D match, TRBD2 (6 bases). The germline V gene has CDR1 SGDLS and CDR2 YYNGEE. The V end was cut by 0 bases, the J end by 2 bases, with 13 bases between. This CDR3 comprises 16 residues.

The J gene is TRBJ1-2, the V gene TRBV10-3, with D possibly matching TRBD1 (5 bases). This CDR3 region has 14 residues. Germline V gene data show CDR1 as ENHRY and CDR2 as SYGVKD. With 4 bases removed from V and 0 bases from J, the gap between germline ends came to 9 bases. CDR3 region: CAISGQTTNYGYTF. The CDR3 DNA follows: TGTGCCATCAGTGGACAGACGACTAACTATGGCTACACCTTC.